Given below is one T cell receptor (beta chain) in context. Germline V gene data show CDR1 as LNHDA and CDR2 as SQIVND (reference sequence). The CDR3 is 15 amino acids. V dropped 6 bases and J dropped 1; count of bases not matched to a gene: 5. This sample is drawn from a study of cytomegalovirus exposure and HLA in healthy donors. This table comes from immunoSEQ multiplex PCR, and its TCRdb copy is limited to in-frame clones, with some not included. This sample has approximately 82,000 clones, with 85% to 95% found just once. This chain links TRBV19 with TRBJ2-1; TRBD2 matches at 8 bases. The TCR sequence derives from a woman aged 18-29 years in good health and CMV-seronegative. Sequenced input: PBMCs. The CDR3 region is CASSDTSGSYNEQFF. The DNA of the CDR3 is TGTGCCAGTAGCGACACTAGCGGATCCTACAATGAGCAGTTCTTC.